Here is one T cell receptor (beta chain) with its context. This record belongs to a study of T cell changes during pregnancy in multiple sclerosis. The assay was immunoSEQ multiplex PCR, and TCRdb's table has in-frame clones only and misses some. Of approximately 34,000 clones in the sample, just over 90% were seen once. In germline, CDR1 is ENHRY, CDR2 SYGVKD. This CDR3 has 13 amino acids. Trimming removed 0 bases from V and 1 base from J, with 3 bases in between. This sequence joins TRBV10-3 and TRBJ1-1; D is uncertain. This sequence was found in a female donor with multiple sclerosis, enrolled in a pregnancy study. Here the sequenced sample was CD8+ T cells from peripheral blood mononuclear cells, taken in the first trimester of pregnancy. The CDR3 DNA follows: TGTGCCATCAGTGAGTCCGGGAACACTGAAGCTTTCTTT. Translation gives CAISESGNTEAFF.